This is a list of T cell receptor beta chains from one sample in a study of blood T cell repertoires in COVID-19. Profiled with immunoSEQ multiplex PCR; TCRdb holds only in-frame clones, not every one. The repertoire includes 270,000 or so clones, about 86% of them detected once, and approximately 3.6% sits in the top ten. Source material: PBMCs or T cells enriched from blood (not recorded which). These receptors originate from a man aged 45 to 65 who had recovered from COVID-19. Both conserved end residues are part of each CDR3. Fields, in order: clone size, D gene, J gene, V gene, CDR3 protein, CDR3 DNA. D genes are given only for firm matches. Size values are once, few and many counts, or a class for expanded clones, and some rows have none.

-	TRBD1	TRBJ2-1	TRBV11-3	CASSFANPGQGQQFF	TGTGCCAGCAGCTTTGCCAACCCGGGACAGGGCCAGCAGTTCTTC
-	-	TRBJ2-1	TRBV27	CASGRSGNSYNEQFF	TGTGCCAGCGGTAGGAGCGGCAACTCCTACAATGAGCAGTTCTTC
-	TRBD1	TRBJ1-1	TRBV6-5	CASNPRGLVTSEAFF	TGTGCCAGCAACCCCAGGGGGCTTGTAACATCTGAAGCTTTCTTT
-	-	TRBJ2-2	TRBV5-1	CASNFILMGANTGELFF	TGCGCCAGCAATTTTATCCTTATGGGAGCGAACACCGGGGAGCTGTTTTTT
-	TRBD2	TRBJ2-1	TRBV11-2	CASSLVRGGQIYNEQFF	TGTGCCAGCAGCTTAGTACGGGGAGGGCAGATTTACAATGAGCAGTTCTTC
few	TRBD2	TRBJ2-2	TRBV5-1	CASSPGTSTGELFF	TGCGCCAGCAGCCCTGGGACTAGCACCGGGGAGCTGTTTTTT
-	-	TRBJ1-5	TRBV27	CASSLSLGGGQPQHF	TGTGCCAGCAGTTTATCGTTAGGGGGGGGACAGCCCCAGCATTTT
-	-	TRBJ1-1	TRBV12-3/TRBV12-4	CASISRGSVAFF	TGTGCCAGCATCTCCAGGGGTTCGGTGGCTTTCTTT
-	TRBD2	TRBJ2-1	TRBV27	CASSSLLTSGNNEQFF	TGTGCCAGCAGTTCCCTCCTGACTAGCGGGAACAATGAGCAGTTCTTC
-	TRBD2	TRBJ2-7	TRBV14	CASSQVRGRGASEQYF	TGTGCCAGCAGCCAAGTAAGAGGGCGGGGGGCAAGCGAGCAGTACTTC
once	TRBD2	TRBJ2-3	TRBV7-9	CASSSGSGTDTQYF	TGTGCCAGCAGTAGCGGGTCAGGCACAGATACGCAGTATTTT
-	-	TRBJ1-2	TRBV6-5	CASTGERAYGYTF	TGTGCCAGCACCGGGGAAAGGGCCTATGGCTACACCTTC
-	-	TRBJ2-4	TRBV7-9	CASSSPGVSKNIQYF	TGTGCCAGCAGCTCTCCGGGGGTTAGCAAAAACATTCAGTACTTC
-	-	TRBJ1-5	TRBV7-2	CASSWGLNQPQHF	TGTGCCAGCAGCTGGGGGCTCAATCAGCCCCAGCATTTT
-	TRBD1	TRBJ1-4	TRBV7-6	CASSRQAGGNEKLFF	TGTGCCAGCAGCCGCCAGGCAGGGGGGAATGAAAAACTGTTTTTT
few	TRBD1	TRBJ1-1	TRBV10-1	CASSEDRGLNTEAFF	TGCGCCAGCAGTGAGGACAGGGGCTTAAACACTGAAGCTTTCTTT
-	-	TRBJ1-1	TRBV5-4	CASSKRTAPGWDTEAFF	TGTGCCAGCAGCAAGCGGACGGCCCCCGGATGGGACACTGAAGCTTTCTTT
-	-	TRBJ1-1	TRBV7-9	CASSLASGWAEAFF	TGTGCCAGCAGCTTAGCGTCGGGGTGGGCTGAAGCTTTCTTT
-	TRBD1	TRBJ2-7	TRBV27	CASSLRQGVPYEQYF	TGTGCCAGCAGTTTAAGGCAGGGGGTCCCCTACGAGCAGTACTTC
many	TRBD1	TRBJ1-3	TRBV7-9	CASSWTTGAGNTIYF	TGTGCCAGCAGCTGGACTACAGGGGCTGGAAACACCATATATTTT
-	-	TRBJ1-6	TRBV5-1	CASSPRDFRSSYNSPLHF	TGCGCCAGCAGCCCCAGGGACTTTAGGAGCTCCTATAATTCACCCCTCCACTTT
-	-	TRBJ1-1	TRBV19	CASIVTQGPQDAEAFF	TGTGCCAGTATAGTGACCCAGGGGCCCCAGGACGCTGAAGCTTTCTTT
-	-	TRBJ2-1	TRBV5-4	CASSSRGGSYNEQFF	TGTGCCAGCAGCTCCCGGGGAGGATCCTACAATGAGCAGTTCTTC
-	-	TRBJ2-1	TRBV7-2	CASSREAGALGEQFF	TGTGCCAGCAGCAGGGAGGCTGGGGCGCTGGGTGAGCAGTTCTTC
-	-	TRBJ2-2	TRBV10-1	CASSSRPGELFF	TGCGCCAGCAGTTCGCGCCCCGGGGAGCTGTTTTTT
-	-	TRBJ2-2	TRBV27	CASSLGVGAGELFF	TGTGCCAGCAGTTTAGGGGTAGGGGCCGGGGAGCTGTTTTTT
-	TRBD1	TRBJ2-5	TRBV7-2	CATRTGDRVWETQYF	TGTGCCACCCGGACAGGGGACAGGGTTTGGGAGACCCAGTACTTC
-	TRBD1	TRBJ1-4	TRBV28	CASRTGGAGEKLFF	TGTGCCAGCAGAACAGGGGGCGCGGGTGAAAAACTGTTTTTT
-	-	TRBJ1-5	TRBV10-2	CASSESRVGNQPQHF	TGCGCCAGCAGTGAATCCAGGGTCGGTAATCAGCCCCAGCATTTT
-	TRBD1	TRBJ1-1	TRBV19	CATLSTGESTEAFF	TGTGCCACCCTATCGACAGGGGAGAGCACTGAAGCTTTCTTT
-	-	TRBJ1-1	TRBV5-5	CASSLDWSTEAFF	TGTGCCAGCAGCCTCGACTGGTCCACTGAAGCTTTCTTT
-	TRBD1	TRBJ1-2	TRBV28	CASIVTQGAYGYTF	TGTGCCAGCATCGTCACCCAGGGGGCCTATGGCTACACCTTC
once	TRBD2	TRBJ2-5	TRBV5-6	CASSLGVGLAWETQYF	TGTGCCAGCAGCCTGGGGGTGGGACTAGCGTGGGAGACCCAGTACTTC
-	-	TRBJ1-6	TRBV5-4	CASSLQAGNSPLHF	TGTGCCAGCAGCTTGCAGGCGGGTAATTCACCCCTCCACTTT
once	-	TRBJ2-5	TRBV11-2	CASSLEPSGETQYF	TGTGCCAGCAGCTTAGAGCCGTCGGGAGAGACCCAGTACTTC
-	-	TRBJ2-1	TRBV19	CASSIDYLDEQFF	TGTGCCAGTAGTATAGACTATCTGGATGAGCAGTTCTTC
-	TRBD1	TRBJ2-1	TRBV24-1	CATSDPPGQGAMGQFF	TGTGCCACCAGTGACCCTCCGGGCCAGGGGGCGATGGGGCAGTTCTTC
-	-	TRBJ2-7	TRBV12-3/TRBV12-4	CASSLGTGLEQYF	TGTGCCAGCAGTTTAGGTACAGGGCTGGAGCAGTACTTC
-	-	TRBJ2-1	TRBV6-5	CASSYVVNNEQFF	TGTGCCAGCAGTTACGTAGTTAACAATGAGCAGTTCTTC
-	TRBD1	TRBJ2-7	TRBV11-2	CASSLDPQGVNEQYF	TGTGCCAGCAGCTTAGATCCCCAGGGGGTCAACGAGCAGTACTTC
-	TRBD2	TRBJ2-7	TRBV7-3	CASKRGEGEQYF	TGTGCCAGCAAACGGGGGGAGGGCGAGCAGTACTTC
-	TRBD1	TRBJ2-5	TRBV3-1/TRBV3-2	CASSHRQGWKETQYF	TGTGCCAGCAGCCACCGACAGGGATGGAAAGAGACCCAGTACTTC
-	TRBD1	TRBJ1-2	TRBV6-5	CASAGTGGSNYGYTF	TGTGCCAGCGCCGGGACAGGAGGCTCTAACTATGGCTACACCTTC
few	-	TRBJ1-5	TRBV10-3	CAISYEGGANQPQHF	TGTGCCATCAGTTACGAGGGGGGGGCTAATCAGCCCCAGCATTTT
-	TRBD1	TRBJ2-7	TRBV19	CASSDRANEQYF	TGTGCCAGTAGCGACAGGGCCAACGAGCAGTACTTC
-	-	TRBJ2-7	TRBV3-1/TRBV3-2	CASSQGRPEQYF	TGTGCCAGCAGCCAAGGCAGGCCCGAGCAGTACTTC
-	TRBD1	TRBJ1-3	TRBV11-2	CASSLNTGTGLLSGNTIYF	TGTGCCAGCAGCTTAAACACCGGGACAGGCCTCCTCTCTGGAAACACCATATATTTT
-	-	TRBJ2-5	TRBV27	CASSFRGQETQYF	TGTGCCAGCAGTTTTAGGGGCCAAGAGACCCAGTACTTC
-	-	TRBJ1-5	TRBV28	CASAYRGQPQHF	TGTGCCAGCGCGTACCGAGGTCAGCCCCAGCATTTT
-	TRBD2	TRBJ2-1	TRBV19	CASSKSGTSGSNEQFF	TGTGCCAGTAGTAAGTCCGGGACTAGCGGTTCCAATGAGCAGTTCTTC
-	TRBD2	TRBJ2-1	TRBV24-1	CATSAPLAGGGNRGDEQFF	TGTGCCACCAGTGCGCCGCTAGCGGGAGGGGGTAATCGTGGTGATGAGCAGTTCTTC
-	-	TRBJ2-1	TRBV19	CASSFPLRSSYNEQFF	TGTGCCAGTAGTTTCCCTCTACGAAGCTCCTACAATGAGCAGTTCTTC
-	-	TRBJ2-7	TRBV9	CASSSGRSSYEQYF	TGTGCCAGCAGCTCCGGGAGAAGCTCCTACGAGCAGTACTTC
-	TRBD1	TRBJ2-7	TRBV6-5	CAAAQGAFYEQYF	TGTGCCGCCGCCCAGGGGGCTTTCTACGAGCAGTACTTC
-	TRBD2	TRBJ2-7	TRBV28	CARAAGPGYEQYF	TGTGCCAGAGCAGCGGGACCGGGTTACGAGCAGTACTTC